The rows below give T cell receptor beta chains drawn from one sample of a study of T cells in Graves' hyperthyroidism and ophthalmopathy. TCRdb processed the multiplex PCR reads anew with MiXCR; each CDR3 protein has one entry. This table holds about 280,000 distinct CDR3 sequences, 25% to 30% found once. Sample: blood. These receptors all come from a man aged 40-50 years with Graves' hyperthyroidism that later progressed to Graves' ophthalmopathy. The CDR3 runs from the conserved cysteine through the conserved F or W. D genes are given only for firm matches. Expanded clones are given a class, and other clones once, few, many or no size at all.

many	.	TRBV7-9	TRBJ1-2	CASIVLIYSGYTF	TGTGCCAGCATCGTGCTGATTTACTCTGGCTACACCTTC
.	.	TRBV11-2	TRBJ2-5	CASSSPGGQAGPETQYF	TGTGCCAGCAGCTCCCCTGGCGGGCAAGCGGGTCCGGAGACCCAGTACTTC
many	TRBD1	TRBV12-3/TRBV12-4	TRBJ1-1	CASRETGGREAFF	TGTGCCAGCAGGGAAACAGGGGGCCGGGAAGCTTTCTTT
.	TRBD1	TRBV24-1	TRBJ1-2	CATKDRANYGYTF	TGTGCCACCAAGGACAGGGCTAACTATGGCTACACCTTC
once	TRBD2	TRBV6-2/TRBV6-3	TRBJ2-7	CASSISGRREQYF	TGTGCCAGCAGCATAAGCGGGAGAAGAGAGCAGTACTTC
many	.	TRBV27	TRBJ2-4	CASSLSFGTQAKNIQYF	TGTGCCAGCAGTTTAAGTTTTGGGACCCAAGCCAAAAACATTCAGTACTTC
.	.	TRBV6-5	TRBJ2-4	CASSYRAENIQYF	TGTGCCAGCAGCTACAGGGCGGAGAACATTCAGTACTTC
many	.	TRBV6-5	TRBJ2-5	CASTEWGTRSAQYF	TGTGCCAGCACCGAATGGGGGACCCGGAGTGCCCAGTACTTC
many	TRBD1	TRBV2	TRBJ1-5	CASSSDRGVNQPQHF	TGTGCCAGCAGTTCCGACAGGGGAGTGAATCAGCCCCAGCATTTT
many	.	TRBV2	TRBJ1-2	CASSVDSNYGYTF	TGTGCCAGCAGTGTTGACAGTAACTATGGCTACACCTTC
.	TRBD1	TRBV3-1	TRBJ1-1	CASSFRDRDVTEAFF	TGTGCCAGCAGCTTCCGGGACAGGGATGTTACTGAAGCTTTCTTT
many	TRBD1	TRBV5-1	TRBJ1-5	CASTPGTGGGQPQHF	TGCGCCAGCACCCCTGGGACAGGGGGAGGTCAGCCCCAGCATTTT
many	.	TRBV25-1	TRBJ2-5	CASSDPSSLEGETQYF	TGTGCCAGCAGTGACCCGTCGAGCCTGGAGGGGGAGACCCAGTACTTC
many	.	TRBV30	TRBJ1-1	CAWIFLSEAFF	TGTGCCTGGATTTTCTTGTCTGAAGCTTTCTTT
many	TRBD1	TRBV6-2/TRBV6-3	TRBJ1-5	CASSYTRTGQPQHF	TGTGCCAGCAGTTACACCCGGACAGGGCAGCCCCAGCATTTT
many	TRBD2	TRBV29-1	TRBJ2-2	CSVVATSGRANTGELFF	TGCAGCGTTGTCGCAACTAGCGGGAGAGCGAACACCGGGGAGCTGTTTTTT
many	.	TRBV6-1	TRBJ2-6	CASSEGNSGANVLTF	TGTGCCAGCAGTGAGGGCAACTCTGGGGCCAACGTCCTGACTTTC
.	.	TRBV28	TRBJ2-5	CASSLWGGGRETQYF	TGTGCCAGCAGTTTATGGGGAGGGGGGAGAGAGACCCAGTACTTC
many	TRBD2	TRBV20-1	TRBJ2-5	CSAILYGGGVRETQYF	TGCAGTGCTATCTTATACGGCGGGGGAGTGCGAGAGACCCAGTACTTC
many	.	TRBV12-3/TRBV12-4	TRBJ1-2	CASSLEVFGYGYTF	TGTGCCAGCAGTTTGGAGGTTTTCGGCTATGGCTACACCTTC
many	.	TRBV4-1	TRBJ2-7	CASKASEQYF	TGCGCCAGCAAGGCGAGCGAGCAGTACTTC
.	.	TRBV25-1	TRBJ1-1	CASTTPLGDTEAFF	TGTGCCAGCACCACCCCCCTAGGGGACACTGAAGCTTTCTTT
many	TRBD1	TRBV5-1	TRBJ1-2	CASSLAGQGEFGYTF	TGCGCCAGCAGCTTGGCCGGGCAGGGGGAATTCGGCTACACCTTC
.	.	TRBV6-2/TRBV6-3	TRBJ2-7	CASSYSTRVTTYEQYF	TGTGCCAGCAGTTACTCGACGCGGGTTACGACCTACGAGCAGTACTTC
many	.	TRBV18	TRBJ2-7	CASSPPSQGYYEQYF	TGTGCCAGCTCACCACCATCCCAGGGCTACTACGAGCAGTACTTC
.	TRBD2	TRBV7-9	TRBJ2-7	CASSTREGTTEEQYF	TGTGCCAGCAGCACCAGAGAAGGGACTACGGAGGAGCAGTACTTC
.	.	TRBV12-3/TRBV12-4	TRBJ1-5	CASSFGQGNNQPQHF	TGTGCCAGCAGTTTCGGGCAGGGGAATAATCAGCCCCAGCATTTT
many	.	TRBV18	TRBJ1-1	CASSPTPKNTEAFF	TGTGCCAGCTCACCGACCCCAAAGAACACTGAAGCTTTCTTT
few	.	TRBV29-1	TRBJ2-5	CSVLMWAQRETQYF	TGCAGCGTTTTGATGTGGGCACAGAGAGAGACCCAGTACTTC
.	.	TRBV12-3/TRBV12-4	TRBJ2-7	CASSRQRNF	TGTGCCAGCAGTAGACAGCGGAACTTC
many	.	TRBV7-8	TRBJ1-1	CASSPRREIYMNTEAFF	TGTGCCAGCAGCCCCCGTAGGGAGATTTACATGAACACTGAAGCTTTCTTT
many	.	TRBV5-1	TRBJ1-1	CASSAGGLLNTEAFF	TGCGCCAGCAGCGCGGGGGGACTTTTGAACACTGAAGCTTTCTTT
many	.	TRBV5-1	TRBJ2-4	CASSLENIGLAKNIQYF	TGCGCCAGCAGCTTGGAGAATATCGGGTTAGCCAAAAACATTCAGTACTTC
.	.	TRBV2	TRBJ1-1	CASSLADRLNTEAFF	TGTGCCAGCAGTTTGGCAGACCGATTGAACACTGAAGCTTTCTTT
.	TRBD1	TRBV7-3	TRBJ1-1	CASSVGQGNTEAFF	TGTGCCAGCAGCGTCGGACAGGGGAACACTGAAGCTTTCTTT
many	.	TRBV15	TRBJ2-7	CATSRAGQSPYEQYF	TGTGCCACCAGCAGAGCCGGACAGAGCCCCTACGAGCAGTACTTC
many	.	TRBV28	TRBJ1-2	CASQGNYGYTF	TGTGCCAGCCAGGGTAACTATGGCTACACCTTC
.	.	TRBV12-3/TRBV12-4	TRBJ2-7	CASSDTVTPPEQYF	TGTGCCAGCAGTGACACGGTGACTCCTCCCGAGCAGTACTTC
.	.	TRBV28	TRBJ1-5	CASSSNREGNQPQHF	TGTGCCAGCAGTTCTAACAGGGAGGGCAATCAGCCCCAGCATTTT
.	.	TRBV6-2/TRBV6-3	TRBJ2-7	CASSSPDWIYEQYF	TGTGCCAGCAGTTCACCCGACTGGATCTACGAGCAGTACTTC
many	.	TRBV6-5	TRBJ2-7	CASSYSQGGYEQYF	TGTGCCAGCAGTTACTCCCAAGGGGGGTACGAGCAGTACTTC
many	TRBD2	TRBV11-1	TRBJ2-7	CASSFTSGSSYEQYF	TGTGCCAGCAGCTTCACTAGCGGGAGCTCCTACGAGCAGTACTTC
many	.	TRBV18	TRBJ1-5	CASSPREGAEPQHF	TGTGCCAGCTCACCCCGGGAGGGCGCGGAGCCCCAGCATTTT
many	.	TRBV19	TRBJ1-1	CASQRGYNTEAFF	TGTGCCTCCCAGCGGGGCTATAACACTGAAGCTTTCTTT
many	.	TRBV15	TRBJ1-2	CATSRSQEGSAGYTF	TGTGCCACCAGCAGATCCCAAGAGGGTTCGGCTGGCTACACCTTC
many	TRBD1	TRBV6-5	TRBJ1-2	CATRGQGINYGYTF	TGTGCCACGCGAGGACAGGGGATTAACTATGGCTACACCTTC